Listed below are T cell receptor beta chains from one sample, sequenced in a study of T cells in Graves' hyperthyroidism and ophthalmopathy. Using its own MiXCR run on the multiplex PCR reads, TCRdb lists one record per CDR3 protein. The table records approximately 590,000 distinct CDR3 sequences, around a sixth of them present only once. Sequenced material: blood. These receptors came from a woman aged 25 to 45 with Graves' hyperthyroidism. CDR3s include the opening cysteine and the closing phenylalanine or tryptophan. D genes are given only for firm matches. Clone size is given for some rows only: seen once, a few or many times, or a class if the clone is expanded.

NA | 18 | TRBJ1-5 | NA | TRBV30 | TGTGCCTGGAGTGTACAATGGTCCAGGTTAGGAGGGAATCAGCCCCAGCATTTT | CAWSVQWSRLGGNQPQHF
NA | 15 | TRBJ2-7 | many | TRBV12-3/TRBV12-4 | TGTGCCAGCAGTTCCGGCGGTACAGGGCCCTACGAGCAGTACTTC | CASSSGGTGPYEQYF
NA | 14 | TRBJ1-1 | many | TRBV6-1 | TGTGCCAGCAGTGACGGGACCATGAACACTGAAGCTTTCTTT | CASSDGTMNTEAFF
TRBD2 | 15 | TRBJ2-2 | NA | TRBV10-3 | TGTGCCACTAGACTAGCGGGGACGGAGACCGGGGAGCTGTTTTTT | CATRLAGTETGELFF
TRBD2 | 16 | TRBJ2-2 | many | TRBV5-1 | TGCGCCAGCAGCCTACGACTAGCGGGAGGCTCCGGGGAGCTGTTTTTT | CASSLRLAGGSGELFF
TRBD2 | 15 | TRBJ2-5 | many | TRBV29-1 | TGCAGCGCCCGCTCTAGCGGGAGGCGACAAGAGACCCAGTACTTC | CSARSSGRRQETQYF
NA | 18 | TRBJ2-6 | NA | TRBV18 | TGTGCCAGCTCACCTGCCGTCTCGCCGTACCCTGGGGCCAACGTCCTGACTTTC | CASSPAVSPYPGANVLTF
NA | 14 | TRBJ2-2 | NA | TRBV5-1 | TGCGCCAGCAGCGCCTTTGATGGGGGCGGGGAGCTGCTTTTT | CASSAFDGGGELLF
NA | 13 | TRBJ2-1 | NA | TRBV7-6 | TGTGCCAGCAGCTTAGCGCTCAGGGATGAGCAGTTCTTC | CASSLALRDEQFF
TRBD2 | 16 | TRBJ2-1 | many | TRBV20-1 | TGCAGTGCCATCTCGACTAGCGGGAGCTCCTACAATGAGCAGTTCTTC | CSAISTSGSSYNEQFF
NA | 14 | TRBJ1-1 | many | TRBV12-3/TRBV12-4 | TGTGCCAGCGGGTCGTGGGAGGTGAACACTGAAGCTTTCTTT | CASGSWEVNTEAFF